The 9 T cell receptor beta chains in this list originate from one sample, sequenced in a study of cytomegalovirus exposure and HLA in healthy donors. PCR primers comprised 60 Vbeta and 13 Jbeta primers. TCRdb's table, derived via immunoSEQ multiplex PCR, lists solely in-frame clones and lacks some. Of about 76,000 clones in the sample, 78% were seen once. Sequencing used PBMCs. The receptors were sampled from a woman aged 40 to 55 in good health and CMV-seropositive.

This clone occurred a few times. The V call is TRBV14, the J call TRBJ2-7; possible D gene TRBD1, 6 bases. CDR1 SGHDN and CDR2 FVKESK come from the germline V gene. This CDR3 is 15 amino acids long. Trimming took 0 bases from V and 2 from J, leaving 11 bases between them. The DNA of the CDR3 is TGTGCCAGCAGCCAAGAAACAGGGTTGACCTACGAGCAGTACTTC. This gives the protein CASSQETGLTYEQYF. Full variable domain (outside the CDR3, taken from reference TRBV14 and TRBJ2-7): EAGVTQFPSHSVIEKGQTVTLRCDPISGHDNLYWYRRVMGKEIKFLLHFVKESKQDESGMPNNRFLAERTGGTYSTLKVQPAELEDSGVYFCASSQETGLTYEQYFGPGTRLTVT.

The chain carries TRBV19 and TRBJ2-3; 7 nucleotides match TRBD2. Germline V lookup: CDR1 LNHDA, CDR2 SQIVND (reference sequence). The ends lost 1 base at V and 2 bases at J; junction bases unmatched: 3. The CDR3 has 15 residues. The CDR3: CASSIARGFTDTQYF. The CDR3 DNA sequence: TGTGCCAGTAGTATAGCGCGGGGGTTCACAGATACGCAGTATTTT.

V usage is TRBV19 and J usage is TRBJ1-2; 9 bases match TRBD1. Looked up from germline, CDR1 is LNHDA and CDR2 is SQIVND (reference sequence). The CDR3 covers 15 residues. V trimming: 5 bases; J trimming: 8 bases; junction bases outside the gene matches: 12. Written as DNA, the CDR3 is TGTGCCAGTAGTGTTCTCACAGGGGGCGCGGAAGGCTACACCTTC. Residues: CASSVLTGGAEGYTF.

The V and J genes are TRBV6-5 and TRBJ1-3; no clear D gene. Trimming took off 7 bases at V and 7 bases at J, with 14 bases between the two ends. The CDR3 totals 13 residues. Germline CDR1 reads MNHEY; CDR2 reads SVGAGI. CDR3 sequence: CASTYSPTNTIYF. The CDR3, as DNA: TGTGCCAGCACCTACAGCCCCACGAACACCATATATTTT.

This rearrangement joins TRBV6-5 to TRBJ1-4; D gene ambiguous. V was trimmed by 2 bases and J by 5 bases, leaving 12 bases between them. The CDR3 has 15 residues. Germline V lookup: CDR1 MNHEY, CDR2 SVGAGI. The CDR3 sequence: CASSYRGPGNEKLFF. DNA for the CDR3: TGTGCCAGCAGTTACCGCGGGCCAGGAAATGAAAAACTGTTTTTT.

This chain connects TRBV4-1 to TRBJ2-5; maybe TRBD1 (6 bases). Deletions cut 4 bases from V and 3 bases from J, with 9 bases between. The germline V gene has CDR1 MGHRA and CDR2 YSYEKL. The CDR3 totals 13 residues. The CDR3 DNA follows: TGCGCCAGCAGCCCCTGGACAGAAGAGACCCAGTACTTC. Encoded protein: CASSPWTEETQYF.

This clone showed up just a few times. The V and J genes are TRBV28 and TRBJ2-2; 7 positions agree with TRBD1. The CDR3 runs 15 residues. V lost 2 bases to trimming and J lost 3 bases; unmatched junction nucleotides: 3. In germline, CDR1 is MDHEN, CDR2 SYDVKM. CDR3: CASSLTGVYTGELFF. CDR3 nucleotide sequence: TGTGCCAGCAGTTTAACAGGGGTGTACACCGGGGAGCTGTTTTTT.

The CDR3 nucleotides read TGTGCCAGCAGCGAAACCGGGACAGGGGGCCCCTACAATGAGCAGTTCTTC. Its translation is CASSETGTGGPYNEQFF. The chain is built from TRBV7-9 and TRBJ2-1, with 12 nucleotides matching TRBD1. The V gene's germline CDR1 is SEHNR and CDR2 FQNEAQ (reference sequence). CDR3 size: 17 residues. With V trimmed by 5 bases and J by 2 bases, 7 bases remained unmatched.

This clone was counted once. This sequence joins TRBV7-2 and TRBJ2-3; D call uncertain. Trimming removed 3 bases at V and 2 bases at J, with 9 bases between. CDR1 is SGHTA and CDR2 is FQGNSA in the germline V gene. This CDR3 has 14 amino acids. The CDR3 sequence is CASSLHQNTDTQYF. Written as DNA, the CDR3 is TGTGCCAGCAGCTTGCATCAGAACACAGATACGCAGTATTTT.